This is a list of T cell receptor beta chains from one sample in a study of blood T cell repertoires in COVID-19. Libraries were prepared by immunoSEQ multiplex PCR; TCRdb keeps only in-frame clonotypes and omits some of them. Of 150,000 to 160,000 clones in the sample, roughly nine tenths were seen once. Sequenced sample: peripheral blood. The receptors here all came from a woman between 40 and 55 years old with acute or convalescent COVID-19. The CDR3 runs from the conserved cysteine through the conserved F or W. Each record gives: J gene, V gene, clone size, D gene, CDR3 protein, CDR3 DNA. The D gene is left open where the match is weak. Clone size is given for some rows only: seen once, a few or many times, or a class if the clone is expanded.

TRBJ1-2,TRBV7-6,-,-,CASSLTPTHQLAGYTF,TGTGCCAGCAGCTTAACCCCGACACACCAATTGGCCGGCTACACCTTC
TRBJ1-1,TRBV12-3/TRBV12-4,-,-,CASTAMNTEAFF,TGTGCCAGCACCGCGATGAACACTGAAGCTTTCTTT
TRBJ2-2,TRBV14,once,TRBD2,CASSQSSGRLGTGELFF,TGTGCCAGCAGCCAATCAAGCGGGAGACTCGGAACCGGGGAGCTGTTTTTT
TRBJ1-2,TRBV4-2,-,-,CASSVWTANYGYTF,TGTGCCAGCAGCGTGTGGACAGCTAACTATGGCTACACCTTC
TRBJ1-3,TRBV2,-,-,CAILAPVLPGNTIYF,TGTGCCATCCTGGCCCCAGTGTTACCTGGAAACACCATATATTTT
TRBJ2-7,TRBV6-5,-,TRBD2,CASSPGLAVEQYF,TGTGCCAGCAGTCCGGGACTAGCCGTCGAGCAGTACTTC
TRBJ1-2,TRBV20-1,-,-,CSASLSDYGYTF,TGCAGTGCTAGTCTTTCCGACTATGGCTACACCTTC
TRBJ1-2,TRBV6-5,-,-,CASSYSAGARGYTF,TGTGCCAGCAGTTACTCGGCGGGAGCCCGGGGCTACACCTTC
TRBJ2-3,TRBV20-1,-,TRBD2,CSASRTSGNTDTQYF,TGCAGTGCTAGTCGGACTAGCGGGAACACAGATACGCAGTATTTT
TRBJ1-3,TRBV2,once,-,CASSDWGELAPGNTIYF,TGTGCCAGCAGTGACTGGGGGGAGTTGGCTCCTGGAAACACCATATATTTT
TRBJ2-2,TRBV19,-,-,CASKLGGDYANTGELFF,TGTGCCAGCAAGTTAGGGGGGGACTACGCGAACACCGGGGAGCTGTTTTTT
TRBJ1-1,TRBV27,-,TRBD1,CASSRTGTEAFF,TGTGCCAGCAGCAGGACAGGTACTGAAGCTTTCTTT
TRBJ1-3,TRBV9,once,TRBD1,CASSDSDRVGNTIYF,TGTGCCAGCAGCGATTCAGACAGGGTCGGAAACACCATATATTTT
TRBJ1-5,TRBV4-2,-,-,CASSPYTGSNQPQHF,TGTGCCAGCAGCCCTTATACGGGAAGCAATCAGCCCCAGCATTTT
TRBJ2-4,TRBV28,-,-,CASSLVHRQNIQYF,TGTGCCAGCAGTTTAGTGCACAGACAAAACATTCAGTACTTC
TRBJ2-5,TRBV20-1,-,TRBD2,CSASNLLAGGKRKTQYF,TGCAGTGCTAGTAATTTACTAGCGGGAGGAAAACGGAAGACCCAGTACTTC
TRBJ1-6,TRBV28,-,-,CASSSLNMRVLHF,TGTGCCAGCAGTTCCCTAAATATGAGGGTTCTCCACTTT
TRBJ2-5,TRBV5-4,once,-,CASSLALEGKTQYF,TGTGCCAGCAGCTTGGCCCTAGAAGGCAAGACCCAGTACTTC
TRBJ2-1,TRBV15,once,-,CATSREGGEQFF,TGTGCCACCAGCAGAGAAGGGGGTGAGCAGTTCTTC
TRBJ2-1,TRBV2,-,-,CASIRTRNNEQFF,TGTGCCAGCATCCGGACACGAAACAATGAGCAGTTCTTC
TRBJ2-5,TRBV29-1,-,TRBD1,CSVLGQDAETQYF,TGCAGCGTTTTGGGACAGGACGCAGAGACCCAGTACTTC
TRBJ1-5,TRBV19,-,TRBD1,CASRGTGGGNNQPQHF,TGTGCCAGTAGAGGAACAGGGGGCGGAAACAATCAGCCCCAGCATTTT
TRBJ2-3,TRBV5-1,-,TRBD1,CASMQGGAWGDTQYF,TGCGCCAGCATGCAAGGGGGCGCGTGGGGAGATACGCAGTATTTT
TRBJ1-1,TRBV2,-,TRBD1,CASRGTAKAAEAFF,TGTGCCAGCAGGGGGACAGCCAAGGCGGCTGAAGCTTTCTTT
TRBJ2-2,TRBV5-1,-,TRBD1,CASSPSGTEDTGELFF,TGCGCCAGCAGTCCGTCCGGGACAGAGGACACCGGGGAGCTGTTTTTT
TRBJ2-1,TRBV27,-,-,CASSLAGSSYNEQFF,TGTGCCAGCAGTTTAGCGGGAAGCTCCTACAATGAGCAGTTCTTC
TRBJ2-6,TRBV14,once,-,CASSPRHFSGANVLTF,TGTGCCAGCAGCCCGAGACACTTCTCTGGGGCCAACGTCCTGACTTTC
TRBJ1-1,TRBV19,-,-,CASTRGALNTEAFF,TGTGCCAGTACTAGGGGTGCTCTGAACACTGAAGCTTTCTTT
TRBJ2-7,TRBV11-3,-,TRBD2,CASSLVGLAGVGHEQYF,TGTGCCAGCAGCTTAGTGGGACTAGCGGGAGTAGGGCACGAGCAGTACTTC
TRBJ2-5,TRBV11-3,-,TRBD2,CASSSTSGETQYF,TGTGCCAGCAGCTCGACTAGCGGGGAGACCCAGTACTTC
TRBJ2-7,TRBV6-5,-,-,CASRSLGEQYF,TGTGCCAGCAGGTCCCTCGGGGAGCAGTACTTC
TRBJ2-2,TRBV18,-,-,CASSRAAGELFF,TGTGCCAGCTCCAGAGCGGCGGGGGAGCTGTTTTTT
TRBJ2-2,TRBV15,-,TRBD2,CATSRVGLAGGGELFF,TGTGCCACCAGCAGAGTAGGACTAGCGGGGGGCGGGGAGCTGTTTTTT
TRBJ2-1,TRBV24-1,-,TRBD2,CATSDLTPGTSGRSYNEQFF,TGTGCCACCAGTGATCTCACCCCCGGGACTAGCGGGAGATCCTACAATGAGCAGTTCTTC
TRBJ1-2,TRBV6-5,-,TRBD1,CASSPTGGYFGYTF,TGTGCCAGCAGTCCGACAGGGGGGTATTTTGGCTACACCTTC
TRBJ2-3,TRBV3-1/TRBV3-2,-,-,CASSQESWRPTDTQYF,TGTGCCAGCAGCCAAGAAAGCTGGAGACCCACAGATACGCAGTATTTT
TRBJ2-2,TRBV5-6,once,-,CASSLYTNTGELFF,TGTGCCAGCAGCTTGTATACGAACACCGGGGAGCTGTTTTTT
TRBJ2-3,TRBV9,-,TRBD1,CASSPPGGADTQYF,TGTGCCAGCAGCCCCCCAGGGGGCGCAGATACGCAGTATTTT
TRBJ2-1,TRBV15,-,-,CATTREQGIAQFF,TGTGCCACCACTAGGGAACAGGGTATTGCGCAGTTCTTC
TRBJ2-1,TRBV30,-,TRBD2,CAWSVGTSNYNEQFF,TGTGCCTGGAGTGTCGGGACTAGCAATTACAATGAGCAGTTCTTC
TRBJ2-3,TRBV29-1,-,-,CSTWTVTDTQYF,TGCAGCACCTGGACAGTCACAGATACGCAGTATTTT
TRBJ2-1,TRBV13,-,TRBD2,CASSSQGLAGGREQFF,TGTGCCAGCAGCTCCCAGGGACTAGCGGGGGGGCGCGAGCAGTTCTTC
TRBJ2-1,TRBV3-1/TRBV3-2,-,-,CASSSRAQGGNEQFF,TGTGCCAGCAGCTCTCGAGCGCAGGGGGGCAATGAGCAGTTCTTC
TRBJ1-3,TRBV9,-,TRBD1,CASTSGGFTPGNTIYF,TGTGCCAGCACCTCAGGGGGGTTCACCCCTGGAAACACCATATATTTT
TRBJ2-7,TRBV5-1,once,-,CASSLGSDEQYF,TGCGCCAGCAGCTTGGGCTCGGACGAGCAGTACTTC
TRBJ1-4,TRBV19,-,-,CASSISSGGFEKLFF,TGTGCCAGTAGTATCTCATCCGGGGGTTTTGAAAAACTGTTTTTT
TRBJ2-7,TRBV27,-,-,CASTGGDFPYEQYF,TGTGCCAGCACCGGGGGAGACTTCCCTTACGAGCAGTACTTC
TRBJ1-2,TRBV5-1,-,-,CASSLGQVLNYGYTF,TGCGCCAGCAGCTTGGGACAGGTGCTGAACTATGGCTACACCTTC
TRBJ2-3,TRBV3-1/TRBV3-2,-,-,CASSQGTTLTDTQYF,TGTGCCAGCAGCCAAGGGACAACCCTCACAGATACGCAGTATTTT
TRBJ2-1,TRBV4-1,-,TRBD1,CASSSRDRGFDEQFF,TGCGCCAGCAGCAGCCGGGACAGGGGTTTTGATGAGCAGTTCTTC
TRBJ1-5,TRBV7-8,-,-,CASSLSEGGVGSQPQHF,TGTGCCAGCAGCTTATCGGAGGGTGGGGTCGGCAGTCAGCCCCAGCATTTT
TRBJ1-1,TRBV28,-,-,CASSFAQGMRTEAFF,TGTGCCAGCAGTTTCGCTCAGGGAATGCGCACTGAAGCTTTCTTT
TRBJ2-1,TRBV6-5,-,TRBD1,CASQRDRGYNEQFF,TGTGCCAGCCAGCGGGACAGGGGGTACAATGAGCAGTTCTTC
TRBJ2-1,TRBV10-3,-,-,CAISESLAYEQFF,TGTGCCATCAGTGAGTCTCTAGCCTATGAGCAGTTCTTC